This T cell receptor beta chain is from a study of identical twins. This clonotype was seen more than once but under ten times. Its antigen is undetermined. Study results and caveats: Cord blood beta clonotypes present at high abundance carried fewer insertions; no such pattern appeared in memory repertoires.

Germline V gene lookup returns CDR1 SGHVS and CDR2 FQNEAQ. The V segment lost 1 base and the J segment 9 bases; nucleotides outside the gene matches: 5. The CDR3 contains 16 residues. Template switching added a universal primer site; cDNA carried unique molecular identifiers. Using its own MiXCR run on the 5' RACE reads, TCRdb lists one record per CDR3 protein. The table records 690,000 or so distinct CDR3 sequences, over 8.5% of them present only once. The same specimen was also included in a second study, on yellow fever vaccine responses in identical twins.

J is TRBJ2-1 and V is TRBV7-8, with TRBD2 matching over 14 bases. The clonotype originates from a woman aged 18-35 years in good health. Sequenced sample: PBMCs. The CDR3 protein is CASSLGQGLAGVEQFF. In DNA, the CDR3 is TGTGCCAGCAGCTTAGGTCAGGGACTAGCGGGAGTTGAGCAGTTCTTC.